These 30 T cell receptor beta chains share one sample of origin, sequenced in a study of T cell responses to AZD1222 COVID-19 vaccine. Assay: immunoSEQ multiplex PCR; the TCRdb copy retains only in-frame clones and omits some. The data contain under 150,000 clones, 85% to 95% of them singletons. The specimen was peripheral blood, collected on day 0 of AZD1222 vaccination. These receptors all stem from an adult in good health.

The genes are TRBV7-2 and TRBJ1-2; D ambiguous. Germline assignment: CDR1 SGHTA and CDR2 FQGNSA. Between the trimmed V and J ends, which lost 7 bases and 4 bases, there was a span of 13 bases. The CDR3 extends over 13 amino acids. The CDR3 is CASNPGGFYGYTF. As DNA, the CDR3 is TGTGCCAGCAACCCGGGAGGGTTCTATGGCTACACCTTC.

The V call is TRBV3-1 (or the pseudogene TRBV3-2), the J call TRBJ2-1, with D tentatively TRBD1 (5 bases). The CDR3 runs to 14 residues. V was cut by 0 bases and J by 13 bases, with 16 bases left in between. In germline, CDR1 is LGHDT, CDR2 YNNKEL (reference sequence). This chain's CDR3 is CASSQDGAVPKQFF. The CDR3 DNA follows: TGTGCCAGCAGCCAAGATGGGGCAGTACCCAAACAGTTCTTC.

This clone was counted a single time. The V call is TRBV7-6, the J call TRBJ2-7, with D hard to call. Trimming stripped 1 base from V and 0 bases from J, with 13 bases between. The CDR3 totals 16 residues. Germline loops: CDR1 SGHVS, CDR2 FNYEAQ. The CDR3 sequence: CASSLVGSQVSYEQYF. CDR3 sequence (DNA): TGTGCCAGCAGCTTAGTCGGGTCGCAGGTCTCCTACGAGCAGTACTTC.

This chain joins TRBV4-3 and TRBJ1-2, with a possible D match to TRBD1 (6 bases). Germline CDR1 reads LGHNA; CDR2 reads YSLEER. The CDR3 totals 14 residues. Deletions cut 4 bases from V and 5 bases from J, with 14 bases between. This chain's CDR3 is CASSPGAGLYGYTF. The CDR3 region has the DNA TGCGCCAGCAGCCCAGGGGCCGGTTTATATGGCTACACCTTC.

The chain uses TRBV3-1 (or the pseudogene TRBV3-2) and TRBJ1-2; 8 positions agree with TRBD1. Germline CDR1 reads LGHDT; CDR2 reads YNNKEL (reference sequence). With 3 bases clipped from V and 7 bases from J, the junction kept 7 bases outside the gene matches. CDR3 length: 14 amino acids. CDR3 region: CASSHNTGGVGYTF. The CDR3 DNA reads TGTGCCAGCAGCCACAATACAGGGGGGGTTGGCTACACCTTC.

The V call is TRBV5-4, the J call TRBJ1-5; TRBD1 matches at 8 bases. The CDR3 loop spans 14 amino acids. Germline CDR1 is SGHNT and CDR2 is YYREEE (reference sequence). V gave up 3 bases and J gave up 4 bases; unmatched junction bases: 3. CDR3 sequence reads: CASSSGQANQPQHF. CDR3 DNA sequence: TGTGCCAGCAGCTCGGGACAGGCAAATCAGCCCCAGCATTTT.

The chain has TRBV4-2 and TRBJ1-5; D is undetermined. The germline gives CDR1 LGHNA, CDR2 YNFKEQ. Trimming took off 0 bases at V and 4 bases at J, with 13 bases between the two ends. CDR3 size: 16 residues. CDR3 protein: CASSQDLKSGNQPQHF. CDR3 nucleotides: TGTGCCAGCAGCCAAGATCTTAAGTCGGGGAATCAGCCCCAGCATTTT.

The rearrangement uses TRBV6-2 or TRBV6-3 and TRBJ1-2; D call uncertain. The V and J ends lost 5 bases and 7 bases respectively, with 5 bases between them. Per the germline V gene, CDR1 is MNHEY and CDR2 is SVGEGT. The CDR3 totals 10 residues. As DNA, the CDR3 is TGTGCCAGCAGTAATGGTGGCTACACCTTC. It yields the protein CASSNGGYTF.

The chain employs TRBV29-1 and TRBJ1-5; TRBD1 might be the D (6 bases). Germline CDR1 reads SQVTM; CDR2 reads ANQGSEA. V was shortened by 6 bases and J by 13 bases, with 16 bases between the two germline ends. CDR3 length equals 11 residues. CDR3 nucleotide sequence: TGCAGCGTACTTTCCGGGACAAGACAGCATTTT. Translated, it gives CSVLSGTRQHF. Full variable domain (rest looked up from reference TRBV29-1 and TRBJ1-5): SAVISQKPSRDICQRGTSLTIQCQVDSQVTMMFWYRQQPGQSLTLIATANQGSEATYESGFVIDKFPISRPNLTFSTLTVSNMSPEDSSIYLCSVLSGTRQHFGDGTRLSIL.

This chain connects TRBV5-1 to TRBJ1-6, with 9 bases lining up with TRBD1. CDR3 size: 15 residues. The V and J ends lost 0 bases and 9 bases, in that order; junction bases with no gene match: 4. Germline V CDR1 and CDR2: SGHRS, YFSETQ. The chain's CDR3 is CASSLVDRGGSPLHF. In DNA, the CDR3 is TGCGCCAGCAGCTTGGTGGACAGGGGTGGTTCACCCCTCCACTTT. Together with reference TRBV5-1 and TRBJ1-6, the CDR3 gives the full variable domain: KAGVTQTPRYLIKTRGQQVTLSCSPISGHRSVSWYQQTPGQGLQFLFEYFSETQRNKGNFPGRFSGRQFSNSRSEMNVSTLELGDSALYLCASSLVDRGGSPLHFGNGTRLTVT.

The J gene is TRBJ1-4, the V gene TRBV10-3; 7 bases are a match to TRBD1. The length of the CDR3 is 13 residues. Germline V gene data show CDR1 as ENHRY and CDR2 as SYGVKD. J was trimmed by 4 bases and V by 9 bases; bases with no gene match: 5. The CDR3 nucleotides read TGTGCCATGTCGACAGGGCTTAATGAAAAACTGTTTTTT. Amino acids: CAMSTGLNEKLFF.

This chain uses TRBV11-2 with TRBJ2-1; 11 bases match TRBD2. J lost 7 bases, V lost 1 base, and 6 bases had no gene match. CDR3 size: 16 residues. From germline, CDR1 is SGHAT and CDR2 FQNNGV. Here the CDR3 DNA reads TGTGCCAGCAGCTTAGGTTCTAGCGGGAGGTGGAATGAGCAGTTCTTC. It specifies CASSLGSSGRWNEQFF. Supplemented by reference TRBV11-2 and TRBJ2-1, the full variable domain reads EAGVAQSPRYKIIEKRQSVAFWCNPISGHATLYWYQQILGQGPKLLIQFQNNGVVDDSQLPKDRFSAERLKGVDSTLKIQPAKLEDSAVYLCASSLGSSGRWNEQFFGPGTRLTVL.

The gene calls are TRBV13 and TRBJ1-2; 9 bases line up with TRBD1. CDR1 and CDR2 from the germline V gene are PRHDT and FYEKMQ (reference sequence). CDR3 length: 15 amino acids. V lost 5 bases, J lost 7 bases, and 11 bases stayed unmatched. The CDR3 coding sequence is TGTGCCAGCAGCCCGACGGGACAGGGAACGGCTGGCTACACCTTC. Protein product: CASSPTGQGTAGYTF.

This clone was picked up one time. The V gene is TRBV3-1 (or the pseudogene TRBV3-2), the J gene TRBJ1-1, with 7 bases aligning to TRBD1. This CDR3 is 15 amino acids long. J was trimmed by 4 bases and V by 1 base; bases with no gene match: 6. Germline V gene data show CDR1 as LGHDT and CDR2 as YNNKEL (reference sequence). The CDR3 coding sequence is TGTGCCAGCAGCCAAGGAGTAGGGACAGCCACTGAAGCTTTCTTT. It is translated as CASSQGVGTATEAFF.

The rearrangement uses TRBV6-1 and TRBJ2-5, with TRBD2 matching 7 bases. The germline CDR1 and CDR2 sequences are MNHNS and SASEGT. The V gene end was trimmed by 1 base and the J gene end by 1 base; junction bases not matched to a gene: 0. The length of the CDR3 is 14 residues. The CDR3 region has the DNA TGTGCCAGCAGTGAAGTAGCGGGCCAAGAGACCCAGTACTTC. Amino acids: CASSEVAGQETQYF.

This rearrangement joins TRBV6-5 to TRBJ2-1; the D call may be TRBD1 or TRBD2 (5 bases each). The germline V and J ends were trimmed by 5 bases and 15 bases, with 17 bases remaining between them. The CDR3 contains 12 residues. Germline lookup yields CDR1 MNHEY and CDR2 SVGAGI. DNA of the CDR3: TGTGCCAGCAGTCAACTGGGGGTAGCTCCGTTCTTC. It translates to CASSQLGVAPFF.

The CDR3 loop reads CASSSRRGDEAFF. DNA of the CDR3: TGTGCCAGCAGCTCCCGCCGGGGCGATGAAGCTTTCTTT. The J gene is TRBJ1-1, the V gene TRBV7-3, with a weak D call TRBD1 (5 bases). Trimming stripped 4 bases from V and 7 bases from J, with 13 bases between. In germline, CDR1 is SGHTA, CDR2 FQGTGA. The CDR3 is 13 amino acids.

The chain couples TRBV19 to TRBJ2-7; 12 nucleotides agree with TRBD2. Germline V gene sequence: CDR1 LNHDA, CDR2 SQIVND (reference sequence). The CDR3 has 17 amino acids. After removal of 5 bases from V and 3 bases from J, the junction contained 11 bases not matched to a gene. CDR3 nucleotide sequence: TGTGCCAGTAGTGACACACCTAGCGGGAGGGCCCGCTACGAGCAGTACTTC. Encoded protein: CASSDTPSGRARYEQYF.

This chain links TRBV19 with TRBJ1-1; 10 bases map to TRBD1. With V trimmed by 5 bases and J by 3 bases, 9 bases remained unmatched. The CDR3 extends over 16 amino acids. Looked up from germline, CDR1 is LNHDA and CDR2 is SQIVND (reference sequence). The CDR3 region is CASSPRQGAQDTEAFF. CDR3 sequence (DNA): TGTGCCAGTAGTCCCCGACAGGGGGCGCAGGACACTGAAGCTTTCTTT.

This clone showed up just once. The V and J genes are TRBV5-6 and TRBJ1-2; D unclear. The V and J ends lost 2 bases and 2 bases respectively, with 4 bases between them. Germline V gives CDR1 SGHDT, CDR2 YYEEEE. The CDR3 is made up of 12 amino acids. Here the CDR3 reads CASSLQNYGYTF. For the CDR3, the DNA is TGTGCCAGCAGCTTACAGAACTATGGCTACACCTTC.

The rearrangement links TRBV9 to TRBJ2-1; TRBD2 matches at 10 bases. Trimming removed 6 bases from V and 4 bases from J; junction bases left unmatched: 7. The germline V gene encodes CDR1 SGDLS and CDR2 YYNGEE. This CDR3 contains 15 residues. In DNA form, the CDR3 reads TGTGCCAGCACCGTTACTAGCGGGACTTACAATGAGCAGTTCTTC. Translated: CASTVTSGTYNEQFF.

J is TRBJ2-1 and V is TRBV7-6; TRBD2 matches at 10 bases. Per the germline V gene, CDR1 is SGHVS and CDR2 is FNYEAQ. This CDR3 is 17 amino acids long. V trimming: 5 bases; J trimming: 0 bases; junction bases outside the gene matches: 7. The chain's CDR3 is CASSLGTSDSSYNEQFF. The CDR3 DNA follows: TGTGCCAGCAGCCTAGGGACTAGCGACAGCTCCTACAATGAGCAGTTCTTC.

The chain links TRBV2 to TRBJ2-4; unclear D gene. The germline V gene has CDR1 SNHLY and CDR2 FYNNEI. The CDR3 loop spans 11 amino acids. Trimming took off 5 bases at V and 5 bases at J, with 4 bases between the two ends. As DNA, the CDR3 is TGTGCCAGCAGTAGACAAAACATTCAGTACTTC. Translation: CASSRQNIQYF.

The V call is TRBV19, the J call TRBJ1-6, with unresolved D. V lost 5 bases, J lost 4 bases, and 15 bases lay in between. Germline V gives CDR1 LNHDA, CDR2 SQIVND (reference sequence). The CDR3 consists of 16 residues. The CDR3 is CASSFFAASYNSPLHF. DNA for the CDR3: TGTGCCAGTAGTTTTTTCGCAGCTTCTTATAATTCACCCCTCCACTTT.

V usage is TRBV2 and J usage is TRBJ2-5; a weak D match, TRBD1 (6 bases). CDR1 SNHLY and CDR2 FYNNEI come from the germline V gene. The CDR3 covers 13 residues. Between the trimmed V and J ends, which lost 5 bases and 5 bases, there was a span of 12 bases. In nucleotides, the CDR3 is TGTGCCAGCAGTAATAACAGGGAGGAGACCCAGTACTTC. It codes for CASSNNREETQYF.

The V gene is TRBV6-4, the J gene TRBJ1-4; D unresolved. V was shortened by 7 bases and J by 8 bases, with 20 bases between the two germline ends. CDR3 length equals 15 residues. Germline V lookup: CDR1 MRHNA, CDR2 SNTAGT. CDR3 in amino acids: CASIGHRSPKEKLFF. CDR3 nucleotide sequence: TGTGCCAGCATCGGTCACCGGAGCCCGAAGGAAAAACTGTTTTTT.

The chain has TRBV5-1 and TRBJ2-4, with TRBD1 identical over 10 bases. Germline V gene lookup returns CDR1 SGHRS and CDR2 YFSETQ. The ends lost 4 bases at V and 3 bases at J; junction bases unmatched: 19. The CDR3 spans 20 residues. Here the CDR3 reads CASSGGTGDPLRLGKNIQYF. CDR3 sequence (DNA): TGCGCCAGCAGCGGGGGGACAGGGGACCCCTTAAGGCTAGGCAAAAACATTCAGTACTTC.

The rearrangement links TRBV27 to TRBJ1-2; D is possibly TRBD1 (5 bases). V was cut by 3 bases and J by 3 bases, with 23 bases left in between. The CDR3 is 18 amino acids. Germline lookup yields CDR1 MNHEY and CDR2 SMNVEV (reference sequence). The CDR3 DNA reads TGTGCCAGCAGTTTGGTGCATAGTCGGGGGAGGGCCTACTATGGCTACACCTTC. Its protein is CASSLVHSRGRAYYGYTF.

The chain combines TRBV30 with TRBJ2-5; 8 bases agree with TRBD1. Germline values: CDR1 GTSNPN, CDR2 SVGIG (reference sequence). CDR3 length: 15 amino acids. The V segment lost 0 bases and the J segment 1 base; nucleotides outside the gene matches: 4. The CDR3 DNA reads TGTGCCTGGAGTGTAGGACAGGGAAGCCAAGAGACCCAGTACTTC. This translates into CAWSVGQGSQETQYF.

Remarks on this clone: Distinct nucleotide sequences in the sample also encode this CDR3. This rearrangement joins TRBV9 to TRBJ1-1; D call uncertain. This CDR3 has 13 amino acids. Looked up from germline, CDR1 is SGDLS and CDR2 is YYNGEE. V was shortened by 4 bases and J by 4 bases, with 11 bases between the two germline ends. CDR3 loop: CASSLRTGTEAFF. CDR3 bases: TGTGCCAGCAGCCTAAGGACGGGCACTGAAGCTTTCTTT.